This record covers a single T cell receptor beta chain. The sample is drawn from a study of blood T cell repertoires in COVID-19. Clones were read by immunoSEQ multiplex PCR, and TCRdb kept only the in-frame ones, dropping some. The data hold roughly 250,000 clones, with roughly nine tenths observed a single time. V gave up 2 bases and J gave up 1 base, with 8 bases separating them. Germline V lookup: CDR1 MDHEN, CDR2 SYDVKM. This CDR3 is 14 amino acids long. This chain uses TRBV28 with TRBJ1-1, with D maybe TRBD1 (6 bases). Sequencing was done on a sample of PBMCs or T cells enriched from blood (not recorded which). This clonotype was obtained from a woman younger than 30 who had recovered from COVID-19. CDR3 loop: CASSLGGQNTEAFF. CDR3 bases: TGTGCCAGCAGTTTAGGGGGACAGAACACTGAAGCTTTCTTT.